The text below deals with one T cell receptor (beta chain). The antigen it recognizes is unknown. The junction and the germline gene differ at one end; a read error may be behind it. The germline V gene gives CDR1 as ENHRY and CDR2 as SYGVKD. The CDR3 contains 14 residues, cysteine and phenylalanine counted. The CDR3 DNA has 42 bases and is translated from base 1. Library construction relied on PCR. The listed sequencing device is HiSeq X Ten. The raw public data were reprocessed by TCRdb itself: fastp quality trimming at Q25, MiXCR clonotype calling, in-frame beta chains only. Every distinct CDR3 protein forms one entry, paired with its most common genes and DNA. The sample table shows about 16,000 distinct CDR3 sequences, and around 52% are seen once. About 31% of the sample lies in the top ten. These data belong to a study of CD4 and CD8 cells across lung adenocarcinoma regions (dated by TCRdb to about 2018). Study-level background: The study examined intratumor heterogeneity of the T cell receptor repertoire by comparing tumor centers with tumor margins.

Patients with localized lung adenocarcinoma, a subtype of non-small cell lung cancer, were used as donors. The samples were taken from the centers of localized lung adenocarcinomas. CD8+ T cells from tumor tissue were profiled separately from CD4+ T cells for TCR repertoire analysis. The sequence joins TRBV10-3 to TRBJ2-3; 8 central bases correspond to TRBD1. Gene TRBJ2-7 matches the end of the DNA better, so the J call may be wrong. This sequence originates from a female donor with lung adenocarcinoma. The CD4 and CD8 labels of this study may be unreliable. Input material: CD8+ T cells from the center of a lung tumor. The cell subset or site label, read with the paper, signifies: tumor center region. The CDR3 here reads CGIRGLGAKDTQYF. In nucleotide form, the sequence is TGCGGCATCAGGGGGCTGGGGGCCAAAGACACGCAGTACTTC.